What follows are 9 T cell receptor beta chains derived from one specimen sequenced in a study of blood T cell repertoires in COVID-19. TCRdb's copy holds only in-frame clones and misses some; the assay was immunoSEQ multiplex PCR. The table has 250,000 to 300,000 clones, roughly 91% seen once; the top ten hold 1.9%. Sequencing input: PBMCs or T cells enriched from blood (not recorded which). These receptors all stem from a woman in her sixties or seventies who had recovered from COVID-19.

The chain links TRBV19 to TRBJ2-1, with 10 bases that match TRBD2. In germline, CDR1 is LNHDA, CDR2 SQIVND (reference sequence). Germline trimming cut 3 bases from V and 9 bases from J; bases unmatched to any gene: 5. The CDR3 spans 14 residues. CDR3 coding DNA: TGTGCCAGTAGTATGTCTAGCGGGAGCGGTGAGCAGTTCTTC. As protein: CASSMSSGSGEQFF.

This sequence joins TRBV18 and TRBJ1-1; D remains unclear. The CDR3 length is 13 residues. CDR1 is KGHSH, CDR2 LQKENI, per germline. The V and J ends lost 5 bases and 2 bases respectively, with 9 bases between them. The chain's CDR3 is CASSGGVNTEAFF. CDR3 DNA: TGTGCCAGCTCAGGTGGAGTCAACACTGAAGCTTTCTTT.

The chain links TRBV28 to TRBJ1-2, with D possibly TRBD1 on 5 matching bases. The germline V gene encodes CDR1 MDHEN and CDR2 SYDVKM. V was pared by 1 base and J by 7 bases, with 10 bases between. This CDR3 has 13 amino acids. The CDR3 region is CASSLLSGVGYTF. The CDR3 region has the DNA TGTGCCAGCAGTTTATTATCGGGGGTTGGCTACACCTTC.

V gene TRBV7-3 combines with J gene TRBJ1-1; 7 positions match TRBD1. This CDR3 has 14 amino acids. CDR1 and CDR2 from the germline V gene are SGHTA and FQGTGA. V trimming: 0 bases; J trimming: 5 bases; junction bases outside the gene matches: 3. CDR3 in DNA: TGTGCCAGCAGCTTAACGTCAGGGGGTACTGAAGCTTTCTTT. This translates into CASSLTSGGTEAFF.

The chain employs TRBV18 and TRBJ2-7; TRBD2 matches at 8 bases. V lost 3 bases and J lost 3; bases outside the gene matches: 7. This CDR3 contains 15 residues. Germline V gene sequence: CDR1 KGHSH, CDR2 LQKENI. This CDR3 reads CASSPFSGADYEQYF. In nucleotides, the CDR3 is TGTGCCAGCTCACCCTTTAGCGGGGCCGACTACGAGCAGTACTTC.

The chain carries TRBV5-5 and TRBJ2-2; weak D call: TRBD1 (6 bases). Germline V gives CDR1 SGHKS, CDR2 YYEKEE (reference sequence). This CDR3 has 15 amino acids. V shed 4 bases and J shed 3 bases, with 13 bases lying between them. DNA of the CDR3: TGTGCCAGCAGCACCTGGACAGTTCACACCGGGGAGCTGTTTTTT. As protein: CASSTWTVHTGELFF.

The V call is TRBV27, the J call TRBJ2-2; 9 bases fit TRBD1. Germline assignment: CDR1 MNHEY and CDR2 SMNVEV (reference sequence). Losses at the gene ends were 5 bases for V and 2 bases for J; bases not matched to a gene: 6. The CDR3 covers 16 residues. The CDR3 DNA follows: TGTGCCAGCAGTCCCCCGGACAGGGGCAACACCGGGGAGCTGTTTTTT. This translates into CASSPPDRGNTGELFF.

The chain has TRBV19 and TRBJ1-3; possible D gene TRBD1, 5 bases. Trimming removed 5 bases from V and 2 bases from J, with 16 bases in between. This CDR3 is built from 16 residues. Germline values: CDR1 LNHDA, CDR2 SQIVND (reference sequence). CDR3 sequence reads: CASSFGGGYAGNTIYF. Written as DNA, the CDR3 is TGTGCCAGTAGTTTTGGGGGGGGTTACGCTGGAAACACCATATATTTT.

The rearrangement links TRBV11-2 to TRBJ2-7; 7 bases are shared with TRBD1. In germline, CDR1 is SGHAT, CDR2 FQNNGV. The CDR3 sequence is 15 residues long. The junction had 9 bases not matched to a gene; V was cut back by 5 bases and J by 2 bases. CDR3 coding DNA: TGTGCCAGCAGCACAACTGCGACAGGGCCCTACGAGCAGTACTTC. Protein: CASSTTATGPYEQYF.